The following is a T cell receptor (beta chain) sequence with its context. Its antigen is still unknown. This record belongs to a study of T cell responses to AZD1222 COVID-19 vaccine. Study-wide results and caveats: Clonal diversity may have been underestimated, and the donors were mostly white British, with more females than males.

This CDR3 spans 21 amino acids. Clones were sequenced by immunoSEQ multiplex PCR, and TCRdb holds only the in-frame ones, with some missing. The sample lists about 160,000 clones; roughly 90% were seen once. The receptor was derived from an adult who received the AZD1222 COVID-19 vaccine. The gene calls are TRBV21-1 and TRBJ2-3. TRBV21-1 is annotated as a pseudogene. Sequencing was performed on peripheral blood, taken 28 days after the second AZD1222 dose. The CDR3 nucleotides are TGTGCCAGCAGCAATTCCCAGGGGCTGAGGGAGGCTTCCCTCAGCACAGATACGCAGTATTTT. It translates to CASSNSQGLREASLSTDTQYF.